These T cell receptor beta chains were read from a single sample in a study of T cells in localized non-small cell lung cancer. Assay used: immunoSEQ multiplex PCR; TCRdb lists only in-frame clones, some missing. The sample holds about 74,000 clones; 65% to 85% are singletons and the top ten take 1% to 1.5%. Sequencing was performed on peripheral blood, taken before any cancer treatment. These receptors came from a female donor of 60 years or more with stage I lung adenocarcinoma. CDR3s include the opening cysteine and the closing phenylalanine or tryptophan. D genes are given only for firm matches.

>TRBJ2-7|TRBV7-8|-
CASSLASGPYEQYF
TGTGCCAGCAGCTTAGCGAGTGGTCCCTACGAGCAGTACTTC
>TRBJ1-6|TRBV9|-
CASSVEPFNSPLHF
TGTGCCAGCAGCGTAGAACCTTTTAATTCACCCCTCCACTTT
>TRBJ1-2|TRBV11-2|-
CASSLEKFVNYGYTF
TGTGCCAGCAGCTTAGAGAAGTTTGTAAACTATGGCTACACCTTC
>TRBJ2-6|TRBV10-3|-
CAISDLVGHELSGANVLTF
TGTGCCATCAGTGACCTGGTTGGGCACGAACTCTCTGGGGCCAACGTCCTGACTTTC
>TRBJ2-3|TRBV7-3|-
CASSFAGTTDTQYF
TGTGCCAGCAGCTTTGCGGGCACCACAGATACGCAGTATTTT
>TRBJ2-3|TRBV19|TRBD1
CASSDRGTDTQYF
TGTGCCAGCTCTGACAGGGGCACAGATACGCAGTATTTT
>TRBJ2-5|TRBV7-9|-
CASSSPSDLQETQYF
TGTGCCAGCAGCTCCCCCTCTGACCTCCAAGAGACCCAGTACTTC
>TRBJ1-1|TRBV5-6|-
CASSSGAGLGTEAFF
TGTGCCAGCAGTTCTGGCGCGGGGCTGGGGACTGAAGCTTTCTTT
>TRBJ2-5|TRBV7-2|-
CASSWDSGGEETQYF
TGTGCCAGCAGCTGGGATTCGGGGGGCGAAGAGACCCAGTACTTC
>TRBJ1-6|TRBV27|-
CASSLTGLNNSPLHF
TGTGCCAGCAGTTTAACTGGCTTAAATAATTCACCCCTCCACTTT